One and the same sample provided the 21 T cell receptor beta chains below, sequenced in a study of cytomegalovirus exposure and HLA in healthy donors. PCR used 60 Vbeta primers and 13 Jbeta primers. This table comes from immunoSEQ multiplex PCR, and its TCRdb copy is limited to in-frame clones, with some not included. Of 150,000 to 200,000 clones detected, about four fifths appear once; the ten largest clones hold 1.5% to 2%. Material for sequencing was PBMCs. The receptors stem from a man younger than 30 in good health and CMV-seronegative.

This chain uses TRBV7-4 with TRBJ2-7; 8 positions match TRBD1. V lost 4 bases, J lost 2 bases, and 7 bases stayed unmatched. CDR3 length: 15 residues. From germline, CDR1 is SGHVT and CDR2 SQSDAQ. The DNA of the CDR3 is TGTGCCAGCAGCTCCCGGGACAGGAGGACCTACGAGCAGTACTTC. Its protein product is CASSSRDRRTYEQYF.

The genes are TRBV5-6 and TRBJ2-7, with TRBD2 as a possible D gene (6 bases). CDR1 is SGHDT and CDR2 is YYEEEE in the germline V gene. V lost 2 bases and J 4 bases, leaving 7 bases between the germline ends. The CDR3 has 12 residues. CDR3 residues: CASSFGGYEQYF. DNA of the CDR3: TGTGCCAGCAGCTTTGGGGGGTACGAGCAGTACTTC.

The chain carries TRBV29-1 and TRBJ2-3; a weak D match, TRBD2 (5 bases). This CDR3 is 15 amino acids long. Germline assignment: CDR1 SQVTM and CDR2 ANQGSEA. Trimming removed 6 bases at V and 4 bases at J, with 20 bases between. In DNA, the CDR3 is TGCAGCGTGGGTCACGGGAATCCCGCCGCAGATACGCAGTATTTT. This encodes CSVGHGNPAADTQYF.

To note about this clone: The DNA is omitted, as the CDR3 cannot be located on it reliably, and the CDR3 follows TCRdb's listing. This rearrangement joins TRBV27 to TRBJ1-1; no check of the table's D call, TRBD1, against the DNA was made. Counting both end residues, the CDR3 totals 15 amino acids. Per the germline V gene, CDR1 is MNHEY and CDR2 is SMNVEV (reference sequence). CDR3 amino acids: CASSSSTGPNTEAFF.

This chain joins TRBV15 and TRBJ1-1; 7 nucleotides line up with TRBD1. Germline V gene sequence: CDR1 LNHNV, CDR2 YYDKDF (reference sequence). The junction had 5 bases not matched to a gene; V was cut back by 1 base and J by 6 bases. CDR3 length equals 14 residues. CDR3 loop: CATSRVRGGAEAFF. CDR3 nucleotide sequence: TGTGCCACCAGCAGAGTTAGAGGGGGCGCTGAAGCTTTCTTT.

V and J are TRBV4-2 and TRBJ1-4; D is possibly TRBD1 (5 bases). V lost 2 bases to trimming and J lost 10 bases, with 20 bases between them. Looked up from germline, CDR1 is LGHNA and CDR2 is YNFKEQ. The CDR3 is 16 amino acids. CDR3 in amino acids: CASSQQGGLLLGKLFF. Here the CDR3 DNA reads TGTGCCAGCAGCCAACAGGGTGGTTTGTTATTGGGAAAACTGTTTTTT.

The chain uses TRBV19 and TRBJ2-6, with D perhaps matching TRBD2 (5 bases). Germline assignment: CDR1 LNHDA and CDR2 SQIVND (reference sequence). Trimming shortened V by 3 bases and J by 0 bases, and 27 bases separated the two germline ends. This CDR3 comprises 22 residues. This CDR3 is CASSIIGLGRTRKDSGANVLTF. DNA for the CDR3: TGTGCCAGTAGTATTATAGGGTTGGGGAGAACCCGAAAGGACTCTGGGGCCAACGTCCTGACTTTC.

This clone was picked up one time. The genes are TRBV4-1 and TRBJ2-1; 8 bases fit TRBD2. Germline CDR1 and CDR2: MGHRA and YSYEKL. This CDR3 is built from 17 residues. Unmatched junction bases numbered 7, after V lost 3 bases and J lost 0 bases. CDR3 coding DNA: TGCGCCAGCAGCCAGGGATCCCTAGCGGGCTCCTACAATGAGCAGTTCTTC. This codes for CASSQGSLAGSYNEQFF.

This clone was recorded once. The CDR3 nucleotides read TGTGCCATCAGTGAGGGGCGGGAGCCGACTCATGAGCAGTTCTTC. This codes for CAISEGREPTHEQFF. The J gene is TRBJ2-1, the V gene TRBV10-3; 7 bases fit TRBD2. The V and J ends lost 2 bases and 8 bases, in that order; junction bases with no gene match: 9. The germline V gene has CDR1 ENHRY and CDR2 SYGVKD. This CDR3 comprises 15 residues.

This chain links TRBV14 with TRBJ2-4; weak D call: TRBD2 (6 bases). From germline, CDR1 is SGHDN and CDR2 FVKESK. The CDR3 has 18 residues. V was shortened by 0 bases and J by 4 bases, with 19 bases between the two germline ends. Here the CDR3 reads CASSQERRSEGRKNIQYF. The CDR3 DNA is TGTGCCAGCAGCCAAGAGCGTCGTTCGGAGGGAAGGAAAAACATTCAGTACTTC.

The chain is built from TRBV4-1 and TRBJ1-3; D is unresolved. V lost 1 base and J 1 base, leaving 8 bases between the germline ends. The CDR3 length is 15 residues. Germline lookup yields CDR1 MGHRA and CDR2 YSYEKL. CDR3 loop: CASSQVSGSGNTIYF. The CDR3 coding sequence is TGCGCCAGCAGCCAAGTGTCAGGATCTGGAAACACCATATATTTT.

J is TRBJ1-1 and V is TRBV5-6; tentative D call: TRBD1 (6 bases). Trimming left V 2 bases short and J 4 bases short, with 12 bases between. Germline lookup yields CDR1 SGHDT and CDR2 YYEEEE. The CDR3 is made up of 14 amino acids. CDR3 region: CASSLRGAGTEAFF. Written as DNA, the CDR3 is TGTGCCAGCAGCTTACGGGGGGCAGGCACTGAAGCTTTCTTT.

V is TRBV30 and J is TRBJ2-1, with D possibly being TRBD1 (7 bases). V gave up 2 bases and J gave up 6 bases, with 11 bases separating them. CDR1 GTSNPN and CDR2 SVGIG come from the germline V gene (reference sequence). The CDR3 contains 13 residues. In nucleotides, the CDR3 is TGTGCCTGGAGTTACAGGGGAGGCAATGAGCAGTTCTTC. Protein sequence: CAWSYRGGNEQFF. The variable domain in full, with the rest retrieved from reference TRBV30 and TRBJ2-1, is SQTIHQWPATLVQPVGSPLSLECTVEGTSNPNLYWYRQAAGRGLQLLFYSVGIGQISSEVPQNLSASRPQDRQFILSSKKLLLSDSGFYLCAWSYRGGNEQFFGPGTRLTVL.

This sequence joins TRBV7-2 and TRBJ2-1; D unresolved. CDR1 and CDR2 from the germline V gene are SGHTA and FQGNSA. Trimming took 5 bases from V and 10 from J, leaving 6 bases between them. The CDR3 sequence is 10 residues long. The CDR3 DNA follows: TGTGCCAGCAGCGAGGTAGAGCAGTTCTTC. This translates into CASSEVEQFF.

There are a few counts of this clone. The chain couples TRBV4-3 to TRBJ2-4, with a weak D call TRBD2 (6 bases). Trimming left V 0 bases short and J 3 bases short, with 12 bases between. The CDR3 has 16 amino acids. CDR1 and CDR2 (germline): LGHNA, YSLEER. CDR3 amino acids: CASSQDRAGFKNIQYF. The CDR3 DNA is TGCGCCAGCAGCCAAGATCGGGCGGGATTCAAAAACATTCAGTACTTC.

The chain recombines TRBV9 with TRBJ1-2, with D maybe TRBD1 (6 bases). The V gene lost 5 bases and the J gene lost 6 bases, with 20 bases spanning the gap. Germline CDR1 is SGDLS and CDR2 is YYNGEE. CDR3 length: 15 residues. CDR3 in DNA: TGTGCCAGCAGTGGGGGGGGCGGGTCCACGGATGGCTACACCTTC. Its protein is CASSGGGGSTDGYTF.

Remarks on this clone: Other DNA sequences of this sample code for an identical CDR3. The V and J genes are TRBV7-2 and TRBJ1-1; no clear D. The germline gives CDR1 SGHTA, CDR2 FQGNSA. This CDR3 has 13 residues. V lost 2 bases and J 1 base, leaving 5 bases between the germline ends. The CDR3 region is CASSLRGNTEAFF. For the CDR3, the DNA is TGTGCCAGCAGCTTACGGGGGAACACTGAAGCTTTCTTT.

The chain has TRBV25-1 and TRBJ2-2, with D hard to call. Deletions cut 6 bases from V and 5 bases from J, with 22 bases between. The V gene's germline CDR1 is MGHDK and CDR2 SYGVNS. The CDR3 is 17 residues long. This CDR3 reads CASSPKVGWMGTGELFF. The CDR3 DNA reads TGTGCCAGCAGCCCGAAAGTCGGGTGGATGGGTACCGGGGAGCTGTTTTTT.

The gene calls are TRBV7-3 and TRBJ2-3, with D perhaps matching TRBD1 (5 bases). V lost 1 base to trimming and J lost 3 bases, with 14 bases between them. The CDR3 runs to 16 residues. The germline V gene has CDR1 SGHTA and CDR2 FQGTGA. In DNA, the CDR3 is TGTGCCAGCAGCTTAAATGGGCGCAGGGCGACAGATACGCAGTATTTT. Residues: CASSLNGRRATDTQYF.

The J gene is TRBJ2-2, the V gene TRBV5-1, with 8 bases that match TRBD2. V lost 0 bases to trimming and J lost 3 bases; unmatched junction nucleotides: 4. Germline CDR1 SGHRS, CDR2 YFSETQ. This CDR3 has 16 amino acids. This CDR3 reads CASSLAGGADTGELFF. CDR3 in DNA: TGCGCCAGCAGCTTGGCCGGGGGGGCCGACACCGGGGAGCTGTTTTTT.

This clone was seen only a few times. The chain has TRBV5-4 and TRBJ2-3; tentatively, D is TRBD1 (7 bases). Trimming cost V 10 bases and J 2 bases, with 17 bases left between them. The CDR3 sequence is 14 residues long. CDR1 and CDR2 (germline): SGHNT, YYREEE (reference sequence). CDR3 in DNA: TGTGCCTCCGGTGGAGGGACAGTCACAGATACGCAGTATTTT. Amino acid sequence: CASGGGTVTDTQYF.